Shown below are 15 T cell receptor beta chains from a single sample sequenced in a study of tumour-infiltrating T cells in Burkitt lymphoma. The method was immunoSEQ multiplex PCR; TCRdb's version includes in-frame clones alone and lacks a portion of them. This sample carries 3,000 to 4,000 clones, 15% to 20% of them seen once, and the ten largest clones take 1.4%. Sequenced material: tumor tissue. The receptor source for this set is a human donor with Burkitt lymphoma.

The rearrangement joins TRBV9 to TRBJ1-5, with 9 bases matching TRBD1. CDR1 and CDR2 (germline): SGDLS, YYNGEE. CDR3 length equals 13 residues. With V trimmed by 8 bases and J by 3 bases, 3 bases remained unmatched. This CDR3 reads CASGTGNNQPQHF. The CDR3 DNA is TGTGCCAGTGGGACAGGGAACAATCAGCCCCAGCATTTT.

This rearrangement joins TRBV29-1 to TRBJ2-1, with a possible D match to TRBD1 (6 bases). Germline V lookup: CDR1 SQVTM, CDR2 ANQGSEA. The CDR3 runs 13 residues. V was clipped by 7 bases and J by 3 bases, with 13 bases between them. DNA of the CDR3: TGCAGCGACCGGGACACGGGCTACAATGAGCAGTTCTTC. Its protein product is CSDRDTGYNEQFF.

The chain carries TRBV5-1 and TRBJ1-2; no clear D gene. Germline CDR1 reads SGHRS; CDR2 reads YFSETQ. V was trimmed by 4 bases and J by 2 bases, leaving 12 bases between them. The CDR3 is 14 residues long. The DNA for the CDR3 is TGCGCCAGCAGCCCCGGGAGAGGGAACTATGGCTACACCTTC. This translates into CASSPGRGNYGYTF.

In this sample, this clone turned up a few times. The chain has TRBV27 and TRBJ2-3; 10 bases map to TRBD2. This CDR3 is 15 amino acids long. Germline CDR1 and CDR2: MNHEY and SMNVEV (reference sequence). The J segment lost 4 bases and the V segment lost 5 bases, leaving 6 bases of the junction unmatched. Written as DNA, the CDR3 is TGTGCCAGCAGTGACCTAGCGGGAGTGGCAGATACGCAGTATTTT. This encodes CASSDLAGVADTQYF.

The sample holds a few counts of this clone. The gene calls are TRBV15 and TRBJ1-4; D is unresolved. The germline V and J ends were trimmed by 3 bases and 0 bases, with 17 bases remaining between them. Germline CDR1 and CDR2: LNHNV and YYDKDF (reference sequence). This CDR3 is built from 18 residues. As DNA, the CDR3 is TGTGCCACCAGCAGGGGAAGGGAGGACCCCCCAACTAATGAAAAACTGTTTTTT. Protein: CATSRGREDPPTNEKLFF.

The table lists this clone with a few counts. V usage is TRBV5-6 and J usage is TRBJ2-3; D ambiguous. The CDR3 runs to 15 residues. The ends were cut back, 2 bases at V and 2 bases at J, with 12 bases in the middle. The germline CDR1 and CDR2 sequences are SGHDT and YYEEEE. The CDR3 sequence: CASSFAGRHTDTQYF. The DNA for the CDR3 is TGTGCCAGCAGCTTCGCCGGGCGCCACACAGATACGCAGTATTTT.

This clone was detected only a few times. For the CDR3, the DNA is TGTGCCAGCAGTTCAGGGTTTTGGGGCGCCAATGGCTACACCTTC. Its translation is CASSSGFWGANGYTF. The J gene is TRBJ1-2, the V gene TRBV6-6, with D maybe TRBD1 (5 bases). Looked up from germline, CDR1 is MNHNY and CDR2 is SVGAGI (reference sequence). The CDR3 loop spans 15 amino acids. Trimming left V 4 bases short and J 6 bases short, with 18 bases between.

This clone has more than one count but fewer than ten. This chain joins TRBV28 and TRBJ2-2, with D hard to call. The CDR3 has 13 residues. V was clipped by 6 bases and J by 2 bases, with 7 bases between them. The V gene's germline CDR1 is MDHEN and CDR2 SYDVKM. The CDR3 protein is CASSTTNTGELFF. CDR3 nucleotides: TGTGCCAGCAGCACCACAAACACCGGGGAGCTGTTTTTT. Full variable domain (remainder filled in from reference TRBV28 and TRBJ2-2): DVKVTQSSRYLVKRTGEKVFLECVQDMDHENMFWYRQDPGLGLRLIYFSYDVKMKEKGDIPEGYSVSREKKERFSLILESASTNQTSMYLCASSTTNTGELFFGEGSRLTVL.

This clone turned up a few times. The chain has TRBV6-1 and TRBJ2-2; no clear D. This CDR3 is built from 15 residues. Germline CDR1 is MNHNS and CDR2 is SASEGT. With 4 bases removed from V and 2 bases from J, the gap between germline ends came to 11 bases. The CDR3 sequence: CASSVGIVNTGELFF. The CDR3 DNA reads as TGTGCCAGCAGTGTAGGGATTGTAAACACCGGGGAGCTGTTTTTT.

This clone was detected only a few times. The chain couples TRBV15 to TRBJ2-1, with D tentatively TRBD2 (6 bases). Per the germline V gene, CDR1 is LNHNV and CDR2 is YYDKDF (reference sequence). The CDR3 totals 14 residues. The V gene lost 0 bases and the J gene lost 14 bases, with 17 bases spanning the gap. CDR3 sequence: CATSRDGSGREEFF. DNA of the CDR3: TGTGCCACCAGCAGAGATGGTAGCGGTCGAGAGGAGTTCTTC.

In its sample, this clone was seen a few times. The junction shows a germline mismatch at one end, possibly a read error. J is TRBJ2-2 and V is TRBV7-3, with 8 bases identical to TRBD2. The CDR3 length is 16 residues. Per germline, CDR1 SGHTA and CDR2 FQGTGA. The CDR3 region is CASSLSVAGNTGELFF. CDR3 in DNA: TGTGCCAGCAGCTTAAGTGTAGCGGGAAACACTGGGGAGCTGTTTTTT.

The chain couples TRBV9 to TRBJ2-1; TRBD2 matches 14 bases. After removal of 2 bases from V and 7 bases from J, the junction contained 2 bases not matched to a gene. From germline, CDR1 is SGDLS and CDR2 YYNGEE. The CDR3 totals 15 residues. Here the CDR3 reads CASSVGTSGSNEQFF. In DNA, the CDR3 is TGTGCCAGCAGCGTGGGGACTAGCGGGAGTAATGAGCAGTTCTTC.

This chain links TRBV30 with TRBJ1-1, with 9 positions matching TRBD1. With V trimmed by 4 bases and J by 1 base, 1 base remained unmatched. Germline CDR1 and CDR2: GTSNPN and SVGIG (reference sequence). This CDR3 is built from 13 residues. CDR3 coding DNA: TGTGCCTGGACGGGACAGGGGAACACTGAAGCTTTCTTT. It specifies CAWTGQGNTEAFF.

V and J are TRBV14 and TRBJ1-2; D ambiguous. The CDR3 totals 13 residues. Germline lookup yields CDR1 SGHDN and CDR2 FVKESK. Trimming took off 4 bases at V and 5 bases at J, with 11 bases between the two ends. Here the CDR3 reads CASSPGPAYGYTF. Here the CDR3 DNA reads TGTGCCAGCAGCCCCGGGCCCGCTTATGGCTACACCTTC.

This chain's CDR3 is CASSSQPSGPDTQYF. The CDR3 coding sequence is TGTGCCAGCAGTTCCCAGCCCTCAGGGCCAGATACGCAGTATTTT. The chain recombines TRBV6-5 with TRBJ2-3; D is possibly TRBD1 (5 bases). V lost 4 bases and J 4 bases, leaving 15 bases between the germline ends. The CDR3 runs to 15 residues. Germline CDR1 reads MNHEY; CDR2 reads SVGAGI.